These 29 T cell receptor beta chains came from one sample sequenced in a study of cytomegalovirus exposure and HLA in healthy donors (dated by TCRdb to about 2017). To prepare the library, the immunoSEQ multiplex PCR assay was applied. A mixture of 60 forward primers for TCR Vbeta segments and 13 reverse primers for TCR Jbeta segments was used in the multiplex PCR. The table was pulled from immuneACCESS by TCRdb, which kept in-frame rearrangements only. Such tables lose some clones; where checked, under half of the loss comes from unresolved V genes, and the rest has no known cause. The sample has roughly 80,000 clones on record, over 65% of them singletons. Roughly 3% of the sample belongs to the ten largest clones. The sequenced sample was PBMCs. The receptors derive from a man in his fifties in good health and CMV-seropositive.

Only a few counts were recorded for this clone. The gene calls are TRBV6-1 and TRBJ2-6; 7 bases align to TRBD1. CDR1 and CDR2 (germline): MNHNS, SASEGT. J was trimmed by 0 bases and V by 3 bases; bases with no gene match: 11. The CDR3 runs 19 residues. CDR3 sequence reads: CASSEGTEPDSSGANVLTF. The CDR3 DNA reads TGTGCCAGCAGTGAGGGGACAGAGCCCGATTCCTCTGGGGCCAACGTCCTGACTTTC.

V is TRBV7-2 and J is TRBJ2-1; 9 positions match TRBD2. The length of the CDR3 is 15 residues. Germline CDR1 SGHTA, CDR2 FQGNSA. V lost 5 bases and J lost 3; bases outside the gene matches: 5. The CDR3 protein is CASSTTSGNYNEQFF. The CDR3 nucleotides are TGTGCCAGCAGCACGACTAGCGGAAACTACAATGAGCAGTTCTTC.

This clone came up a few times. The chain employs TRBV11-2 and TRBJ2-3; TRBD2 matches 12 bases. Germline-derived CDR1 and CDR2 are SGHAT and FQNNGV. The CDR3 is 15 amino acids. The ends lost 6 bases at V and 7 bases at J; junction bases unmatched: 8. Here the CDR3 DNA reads TGTGCCAGCAGGTTGACTAGCGGGAGAGTAAATACGCAGTATTTT. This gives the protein CASRLTSGRVNTQYF.

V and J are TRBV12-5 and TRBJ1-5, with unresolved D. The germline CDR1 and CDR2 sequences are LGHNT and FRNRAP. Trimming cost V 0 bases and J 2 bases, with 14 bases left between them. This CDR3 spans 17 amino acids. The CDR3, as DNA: TGTGCTAGTGGTTTGGTACGGGAGCAGTGGGGCAATCAGCCCCAGCATTTT. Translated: CASGLVREQWGNQPQHF.

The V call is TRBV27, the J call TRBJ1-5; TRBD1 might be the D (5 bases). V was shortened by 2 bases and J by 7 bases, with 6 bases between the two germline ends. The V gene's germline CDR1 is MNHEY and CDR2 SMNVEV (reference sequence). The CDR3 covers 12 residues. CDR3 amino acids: CASSLKGQPQHF. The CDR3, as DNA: TGTGCCAGCAGTTTAAAGGGGCAGCCCCAGCATTTT.

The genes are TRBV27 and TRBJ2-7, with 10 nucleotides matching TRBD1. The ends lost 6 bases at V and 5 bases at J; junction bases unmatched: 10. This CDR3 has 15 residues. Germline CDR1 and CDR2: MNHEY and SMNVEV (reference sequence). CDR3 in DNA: TGTGCCAGCAGAACTGGGACAGGGGTCTTGGACGAGCAGTACTTC. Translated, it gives CASRTGTGVLDEQYF.

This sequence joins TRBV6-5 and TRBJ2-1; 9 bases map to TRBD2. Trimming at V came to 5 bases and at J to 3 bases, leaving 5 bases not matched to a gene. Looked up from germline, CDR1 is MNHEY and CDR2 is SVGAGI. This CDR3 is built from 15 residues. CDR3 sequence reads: CASSTTSGDYNEQFF. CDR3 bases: TGTGCCAGCAGTACGACTAGCGGAGACTACAATGAGCAGTTCTTC.

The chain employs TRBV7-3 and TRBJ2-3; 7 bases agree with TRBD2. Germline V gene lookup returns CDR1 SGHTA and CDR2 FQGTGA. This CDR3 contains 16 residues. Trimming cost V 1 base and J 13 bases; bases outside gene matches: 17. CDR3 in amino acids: CASSLNAAGAPLWEYF. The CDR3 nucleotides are TGTGCCAGCAGCTTAAACGCGGCGGGAGCGCCCCTATGGGAGTATTTT.

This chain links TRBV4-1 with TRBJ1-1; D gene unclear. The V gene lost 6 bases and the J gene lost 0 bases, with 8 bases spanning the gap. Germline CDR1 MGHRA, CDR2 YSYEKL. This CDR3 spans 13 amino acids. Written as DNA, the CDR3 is TGCGCCAGCAGTCCCGGGGTGAACACTGAAGCTTTCTTT. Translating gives CASSPGVNTEAFF.

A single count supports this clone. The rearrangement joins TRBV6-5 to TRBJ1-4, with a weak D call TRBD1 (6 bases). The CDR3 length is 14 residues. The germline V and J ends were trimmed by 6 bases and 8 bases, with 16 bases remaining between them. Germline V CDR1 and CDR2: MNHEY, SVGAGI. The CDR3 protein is CASRKGHLAEKLFF. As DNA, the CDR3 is TGTGCCAGCAGGAAGGGACACCTGGCAGAAAAACTGTTTTTT.

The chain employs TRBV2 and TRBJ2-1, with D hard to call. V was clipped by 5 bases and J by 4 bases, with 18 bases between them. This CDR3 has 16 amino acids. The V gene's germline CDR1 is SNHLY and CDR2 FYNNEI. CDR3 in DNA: TGTGCCAGCAGTCGAGCTGGCGGTCCTATTTACAATGAGCAGTTCTTC. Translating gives CASSRAGGPIYNEQFF.

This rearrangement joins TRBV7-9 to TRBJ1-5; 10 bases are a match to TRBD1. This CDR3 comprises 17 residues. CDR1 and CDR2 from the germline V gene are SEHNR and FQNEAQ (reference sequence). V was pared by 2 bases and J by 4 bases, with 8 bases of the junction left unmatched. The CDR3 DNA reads TGTGCCAGCAGCTTATTTGGGGCGGGACAGGGGAATCAGCCCCAGCATTTT. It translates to CASSLFGAGQGNQPQHF.

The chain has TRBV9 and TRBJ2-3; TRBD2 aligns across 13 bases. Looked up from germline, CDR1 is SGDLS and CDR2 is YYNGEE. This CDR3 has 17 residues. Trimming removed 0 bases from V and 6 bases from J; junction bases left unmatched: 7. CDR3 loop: CASSVAGTSGKQDTQYF. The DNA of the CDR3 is TGTGCCAGCAGCGTAGCGGGGACTAGCGGGAAGCAGGATACGCAGTATTTT.

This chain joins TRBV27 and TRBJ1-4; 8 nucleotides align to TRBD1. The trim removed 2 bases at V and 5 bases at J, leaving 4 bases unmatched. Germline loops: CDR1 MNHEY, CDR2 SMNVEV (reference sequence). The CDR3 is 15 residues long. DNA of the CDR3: TGTGCCAGCAGTTTAAGGACAGGGCAAAATGAAAAACTGTTTTTT. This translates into CASSLRTGQNEKLFF.

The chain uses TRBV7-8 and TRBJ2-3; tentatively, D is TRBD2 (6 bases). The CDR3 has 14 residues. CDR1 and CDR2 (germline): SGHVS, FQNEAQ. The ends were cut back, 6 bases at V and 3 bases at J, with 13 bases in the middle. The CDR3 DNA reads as TGTGCCAGCAGGGAAGGGAGGACTACAGATACGCAGTATTTT. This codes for CASREGRTTDTQYF.

The CDR3 DNA is TGTGCCACCAGCAGAGATGGACAGGGCAGGGAGCAGTTCTTC. It specifies CATSRDGQGREQFF. The chain has TRBV15 and TRBJ2-1; 8 nucleotides align to TRBD1. There are 14 residues in the CDR3. V dropped 0 bases and J dropped 10; count of bases not matched to a gene: 5. CDR1 and CDR2 from the germline V gene are LNHNV and YYDKDF (reference sequence).

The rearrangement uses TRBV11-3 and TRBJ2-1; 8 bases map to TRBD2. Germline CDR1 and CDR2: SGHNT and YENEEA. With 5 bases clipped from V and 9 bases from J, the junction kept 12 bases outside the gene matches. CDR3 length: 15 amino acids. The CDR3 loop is CASSPQREPFVEQFF. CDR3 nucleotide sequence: TGTGCCAGCAGCCCGCAGCGGGAGCCATTCGTTGAGCAGTTCTTC.

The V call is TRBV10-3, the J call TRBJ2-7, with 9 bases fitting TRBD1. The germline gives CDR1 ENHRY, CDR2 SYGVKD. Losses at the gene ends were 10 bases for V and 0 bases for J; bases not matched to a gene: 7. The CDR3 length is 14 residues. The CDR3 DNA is TGTGCCACCCACCGGGACAGGGACTCCTACGAGCAGTACTTC. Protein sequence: CATHRDRDSYEQYF.

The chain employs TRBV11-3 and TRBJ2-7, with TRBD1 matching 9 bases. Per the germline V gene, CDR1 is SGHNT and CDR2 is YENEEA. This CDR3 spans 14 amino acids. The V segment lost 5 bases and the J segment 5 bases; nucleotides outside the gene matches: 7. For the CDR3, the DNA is TGTGCCAGCAGCCTCGACAGGGGGGGCGACGAGCAGTACTTC. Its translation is CASSLDRGGDEQYF. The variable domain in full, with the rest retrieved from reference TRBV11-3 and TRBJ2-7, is EAGVVQSPRYKIIEKKQPVAFWCNPISGHNTLYWYLQNLGQGPELLIRYENEEAVDDSQLPKDRFSAERLKGVDSTLKIQPAELGDSAVYLCASSLDRGGDEQYFGPGTRLTVT.

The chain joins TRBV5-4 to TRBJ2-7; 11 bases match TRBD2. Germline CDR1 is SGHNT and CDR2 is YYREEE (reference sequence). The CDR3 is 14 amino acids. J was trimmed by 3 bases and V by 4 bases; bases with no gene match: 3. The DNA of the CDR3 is TGTGCCAGCAGCCTAGCGGGAGGAGGCTACGAGCAGTACTTC. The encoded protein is CASSLAGGGYEQYF.

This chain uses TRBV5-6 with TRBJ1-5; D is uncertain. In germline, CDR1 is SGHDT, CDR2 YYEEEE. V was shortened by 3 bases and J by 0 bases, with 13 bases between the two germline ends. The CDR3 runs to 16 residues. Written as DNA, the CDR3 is TGTGCCAGCAGCTCCATGGCGGGGTATAGCAATCAGCCCCAGCATTTT. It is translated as CASSSMAGYSNQPQHF. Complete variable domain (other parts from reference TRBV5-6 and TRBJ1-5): DAGVTQSPTHLIKTRGQQVTLRCSPKSGHDTVSWYQQALGQGPQFIFQYYEEEERQRGNFPDRFSGHQFPNYSSELNVNALLLGDSALYLCASSSMAGYSNQPQHFGDGTRLSIL.

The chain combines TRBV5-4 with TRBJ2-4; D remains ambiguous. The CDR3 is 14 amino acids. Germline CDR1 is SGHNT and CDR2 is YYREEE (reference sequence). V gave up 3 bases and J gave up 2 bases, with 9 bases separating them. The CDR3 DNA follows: TGTGCCAGCAGCTCTTCAAGCACCAAAAACATTCAGTACTTC. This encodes CASSSSSTKNIQYF.

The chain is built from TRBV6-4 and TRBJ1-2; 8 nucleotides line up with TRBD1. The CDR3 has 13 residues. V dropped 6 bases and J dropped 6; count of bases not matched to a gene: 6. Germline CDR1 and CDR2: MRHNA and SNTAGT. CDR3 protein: CASSRTGSHGYTF. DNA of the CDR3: TGTGCCAGCAGCAGGACAGGGAGCCATGGCTACACCTTC.

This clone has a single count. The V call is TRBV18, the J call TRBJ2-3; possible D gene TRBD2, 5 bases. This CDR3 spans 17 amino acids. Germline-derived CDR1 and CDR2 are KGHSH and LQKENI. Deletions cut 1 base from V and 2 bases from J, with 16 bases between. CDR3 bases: TGTGCCAGCTCACCACTCGCTAGGTCGGGGTCCACAGATACGCAGTATTTT. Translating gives CASSPLARSGSTDTQYF.

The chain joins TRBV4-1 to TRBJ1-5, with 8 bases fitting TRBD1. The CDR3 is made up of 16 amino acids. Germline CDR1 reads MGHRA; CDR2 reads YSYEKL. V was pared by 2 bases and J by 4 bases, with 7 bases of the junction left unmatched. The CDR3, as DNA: TGCGCCAGCAGCCAAATCCGGGACAGGAGAAATCAGCCCCAGCATTTT. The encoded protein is CASSQIRDRRNQPQHF.

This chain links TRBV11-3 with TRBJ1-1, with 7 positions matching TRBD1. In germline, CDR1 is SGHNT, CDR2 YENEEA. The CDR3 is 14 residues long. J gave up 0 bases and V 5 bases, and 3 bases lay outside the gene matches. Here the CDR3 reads CASSRGQVNTEAFF. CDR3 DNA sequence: TGTGCCAGCAGCAGGGGGCAGGTGAACACTGAAGCTTTCTTT.

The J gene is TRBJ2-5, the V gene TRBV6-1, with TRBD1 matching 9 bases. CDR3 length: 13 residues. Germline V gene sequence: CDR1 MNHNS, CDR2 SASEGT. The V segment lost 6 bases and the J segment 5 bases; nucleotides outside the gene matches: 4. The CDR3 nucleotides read TGTGCCAGCAGAACAGGGGGCCTCGAGACCCAGTACTTC. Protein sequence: CASRTGGLETQYF.

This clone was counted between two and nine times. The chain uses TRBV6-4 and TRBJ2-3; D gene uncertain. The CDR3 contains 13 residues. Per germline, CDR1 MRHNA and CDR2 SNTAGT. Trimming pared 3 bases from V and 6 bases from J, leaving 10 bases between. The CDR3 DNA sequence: TGTGCCAGCAGTGAGGTCCCTAACGATACGCAGTATTTT. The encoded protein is CASSEVPNDTQYF.

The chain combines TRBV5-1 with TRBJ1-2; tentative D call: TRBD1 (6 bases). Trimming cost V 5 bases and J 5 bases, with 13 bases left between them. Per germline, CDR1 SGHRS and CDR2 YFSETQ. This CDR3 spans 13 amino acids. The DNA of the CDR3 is TGCGCCAGCAGGGAGACAGGAGGATATGGCTACACCTTC. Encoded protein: CASRETGGYGYTF.